The T cell receptor beta chain described here comes from a study of siplizumab effects on memory and regulatory T cells. Trimming removed 0 bases at V and 3 bases at J, with 10 bases between. Germline V gene data show CDR1 as SGHDT and CDR2 as YYEEEE. This CDR3 is built from 14 residues. Profiled with immunoSEQ multiplex PCR; TCRdb holds only in-frame clones, not every one. The data contain about 68,000 clones, just over 90% of them seen just once; the ten biggest clones take up roughly 4.7%. Findings of the study overall: Greater diversity than memory cells seemed evident in naive T cells, which also appeared to be major alloresponse contributors. Sequences below about 10^-5 frequency were poorly captured, and few alloreactive clones mapped to unstimulated subsets.

With respect to this clone: Antigen: not known.

Sequencing used CD8+ T cells sorted from blood. This chain connects TRBV5-6 to TRBJ2-7; TRBD2 is a possible D gene (5 bases). This TCR was sampled from a human donor in good health. The CDR3 loop is CASSLAQGSYEQYF. The CDR3 DNA sequence: TGTGCCAGCAGCTTGGCTCAAGGGAGCTACGAGCAGTACTTC. The full variable domain, rest sourced from reference TRBV5-6 and TRBJ2-7, is DAGVTQSPTHLIKTRGQQVTLRCSPKSGHDTVSWYQQALGQGPQFIFQYYEEEERQRGNFPDRFSGHQFPNYSSELNVNALLLGDSALYLCASSLAQGSYEQYFGPGTRLTVT.